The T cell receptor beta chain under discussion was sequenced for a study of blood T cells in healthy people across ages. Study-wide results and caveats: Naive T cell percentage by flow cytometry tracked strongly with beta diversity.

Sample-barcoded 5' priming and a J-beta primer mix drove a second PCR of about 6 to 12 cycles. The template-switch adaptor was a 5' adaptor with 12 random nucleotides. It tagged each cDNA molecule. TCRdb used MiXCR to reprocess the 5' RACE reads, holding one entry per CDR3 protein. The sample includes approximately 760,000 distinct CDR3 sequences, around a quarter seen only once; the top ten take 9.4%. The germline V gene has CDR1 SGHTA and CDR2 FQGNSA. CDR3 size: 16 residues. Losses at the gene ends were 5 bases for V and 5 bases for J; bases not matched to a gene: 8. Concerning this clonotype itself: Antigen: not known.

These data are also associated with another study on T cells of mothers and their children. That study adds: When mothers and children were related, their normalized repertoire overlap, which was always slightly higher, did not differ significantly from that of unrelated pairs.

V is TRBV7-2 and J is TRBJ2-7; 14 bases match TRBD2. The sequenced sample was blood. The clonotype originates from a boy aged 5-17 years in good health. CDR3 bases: TGTGCCAGCAGCGCGGGACTAGCGGGAGTAACCCACGAGCAGTACTTC. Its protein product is CASSAGLAGVTHEQYF.